This T cell receptor beta chain emerged from a study of monozygotic twins with inflammatory bowel disease. Study findings and constraints: TCRbeta inverse Simpson diversity was decreased in IBD patients versus healthy co-twins. Neither one strong signal nor one clonotype associated with IBD was supported.

The V gene's germline CDR1 is DFQATT and CDR2 SNEGSKA (reference sequence). The CDR3 is made up of 14 amino acids. Concerning this clonotype: Its antigen remains unknown.

TCRdb reprocessed the 5' RACE reads and stores each CDR3 protein as one record, lacking DNA. The data include about 300,000 distinct CDR3 sequences; the top ten clones carry approximately 5.9%. The TCR comes from a human donor with ulcerative colitis or Crohn's disease, or a healthy co-twin of an affected twin (not recorded which). The sequencing input was blood. The chain combines TRBV20-1 with TRBJ1-5. The CDR3 sequence: CSARMGLGNQPQHF.